What follows are 10 T cell receptor beta chains derived from one specimen sequenced in a study of cytomegalovirus exposure and HLA in healthy donors. A multiplex PCR was run with 60 Vbeta primers and 13 Jbeta primers. Sequencing used immunoSEQ multiplex PCR; TCRdb keeps in-frame clones, though not all of them. Of under 250,000 clones detected, around 77% appear once; the ten largest clones hold nearly 3%. The sequenced sample consisted of PBMCs. These TCRs come from a woman between 25 and 40 years old in good health and CMV-seronegative.

This clone was detected only once. This rearrangement joins TRBV30 to TRBJ1-3; unclear D gene. Germline CDR1 reads GTSNPN; CDR2 reads SVGIG (reference sequence). V lost 2 bases to trimming and J lost 0 bases, with 14 bases between them. The CDR3 totals 16 residues. This CDR3 reads CAWSPSGWPSGNTIYF. Written as DNA, the CDR3 is TGTGCCTGGAGTCCCTCCGGGTGGCCCTCTGGAAACACCATATATTTT.

CDR3 sequence: CASSRDRLGASPLHF. The DNA for the CDR3 is TGTGCCAGCAGTCGTGACAGGCTCGGAGCCTCACCCCTCCACTTT. This chain links TRBV6-5 with TRBJ1-6; the D gene is possibly TRBD1 (6 bases). V gave up 5 bases and J gave up 10 bases, with 18 bases separating them. The CDR3 sequence is 15 residues long. Germline V gene sequence: CDR1 MNHEY, CDR2 SVGAGI.

V and J are TRBV11-2 and TRBJ1-1; no clear D. Germline V lookup: CDR1 SGHAT, CDR2 FQNNGV. The CDR3 loop spans 13 amino acids. The ends were cut back, 5 bases at V and 1 base at J, with 8 bases in the middle. The CDR3 nucleotides are TGTGCCAGCAGCCCGAACACGAACACTGAAGCTTTCTTT. Amino acids: CASSPNTNTEAFF.

This chain joins TRBV5-1 and TRBJ1-1; 7 bases line up with TRBD1. The trim removed 6 bases at V and 0 bases at J, leaving 5 bases unmatched. The CDR3 loop spans 14 amino acids. The germline gives CDR1 SGHRS, CDR2 YFSETQ. The CDR3 here is CASTSDRMNTEAFF. CDR3 nucleotide sequence: TGCGCCAGCACCTCGGACAGGATGAACACTGAAGCTTTCTTT.

The chain employs TRBV5-6 and TRBJ2-7, with TRBD1 identical over 8 bases. This CDR3 is 15 amino acids long. Germline V CDR1 and CDR2: SGHDT, YYEEEE. The V gene end was trimmed by 0 bases and the J gene end by 6 bases; junction bases not matched to a gene: 8. DNA for the CDR3: TGTGCCAGCAGCTTGGGGAGACAGGGGTTTTTCGAGCAGTACTTC. Residues: CASSLGRQGFFEQYF.

V is TRBV5-1 and J is TRBJ2-2; 9 nucleotides align to TRBD2. CDR3 length: 15 amino acids. Germline trimming cut 6 bases from V and 2 bases from J; bases unmatched to any gene: 5. Germline V CDR1 and CDR2: SGHRS, YFSETQ. The chain's CDR3 is CASKWLAGNTGELFF. CDR3 DNA: TGCGCCAGCAAATGGCTAGCGGGAAACACCGGGGAGCTGTTTTTT.

The genes are TRBV6-1 and TRBJ2-7; a weak D match, TRBD2 (6 bases). V was cut by 4 bases and J by 4 bases, with 17 bases left in between. CDR3 length equals 15 residues. The germline V gene has CDR1 MNHNS and CDR2 SASEGT. CDR3 nucleotides: TGTGCCAGCAGTGGGTCGTTTCAGGGAGGATACGAGCAGTACTTC. Translated, it gives CASSGSFQGGYEQYF.

The V gene is TRBV18, the J gene TRBJ1-5, with 11 bases lining up with TRBD1. The CDR3 covers 14 residues. From germline, CDR1 is KGHSH and CDR2 LQKENI. Trimming at V came to 5 bases and at J to 5 bases, leaving 2 bases not matched to a gene. The CDR3, as DNA: TGTGCCAGCTCAGGACAGGGGGCGGATCAGCCCCAGCATTTT. Protein sequence: CASSGQGADQPQHF. Based on the CDR3 plus reference TRBV18 and TRBJ1-5, the full variable domain is NAGVMQNPRHLVRRRGQEARLRCSPMKGHSHVYWYRQLPEEGLKFMVYLQKENIIDESGMPKERFSAEFPKEGPSILRIQQVVRGDSAAYFCASSGQGADQPQHFGDGTRLSIL.

The chain combines TRBV5-1 with TRBJ2-5; TRBD1 might be the D (6 bases). CDR1 is SGHRS and CDR2 is YFSETQ in the germline V gene. Trimming removed 0 bases at V and 2 bases at J, with 17 bases between. The length of the CDR3 is 17 residues. CDR3 amino acids: CASSLATGPPWQETQYF. In nucleotides, the CDR3 is TGCGCCAGCAGCTTGGCAACAGGGCCGCCATGGCAAGAGACCCAGTACTTC.

The CDR3: CASSSGQGAIYNEQFF. CDR3 bases: TGTGCCAGCAGTTCCGGACAGGGGGCTATCTACAATGAGCAGTTCTTC. V is TRBV25-1 and J is TRBJ2-1; 11 bases fit TRBD1. Germline CDR1 is MGHDK and CDR2 is SYGVNS. This CDR3 is 16 amino acids long. The V and J ends lost 5 bases and 3 bases, in that order; junction bases with no gene match: 6.